A selection of T cell receptor beta chains follows, all from one sample in a study of CD8 T cells in Susac syndrome. TCRdb fed the immunoSEQ multiplex PCR reads into MiXCR, producing one record per CDR3 protein. The data hold 150,000 to 200,000 distinct CDR3 sequences, with 80% to 95% observed a single time. The material sequenced was CD4+ T cells from PBMCs. The receptors stem from a human donor in good health. CDR3s include the opening cysteine and the closing phenylalanine or tryptophan. D genes are given only for firm matches. Clone size is given for some rows only: seen once, a few or many times, or a class if the clone is expanded.

size,D,J,V,CDR3,DNA
once,TRBD1,TRBJ2-2,TRBV28,CASSLPGGKAGELFF,TGTGCCAGCAGTTTGCCAGGGGGCAAAGCCGGGGAGCTGTTTTTT
NA,NA,TRBJ1-1,TRBV5-6,CASSHGLGTEAFF,TGTGCCAGCAGTCACGGCCTCGGGACTGAAGCTTTCTTT
NA,NA,TRBJ2-1,TRBV4-3,CASSQDRVSYNEQFF,TGCGCCAGCAGCCAAGACAGGGTCTCCTACAATGAGCAGTTCTTC
NA,TRBD1,TRBJ1-1,TRBV6-2/TRBV6-3,CASSQDRVRTEAFF,TGTGCCAGCAGCCAGGACAGGGTGAGGACTGAAGCTTTCTTT
NA,NA,TRBJ2-4,TRBV2,CASTAGFAKNIQYF,TGTGCCAGCACGGCGGGATTTGCCAAAAACATTCAGTACTTC
NA,TRBD2,TRBJ2-1,TRBV9,CASSASSGGAYEQFF,TGTGCCAGCAGCGCCTCTAGCGGGGGGGCCTATGAGCAGTTCTTC
NA,NA,TRBJ1-2,TRBV23-1,CALAEERRKGYGYTF,TGCGCCCTGGCGGAGGAGAGGCGGAAAGGTTATGGCTACACCTTC
NA,NA,TRBJ1-5,TRBV6-5,CASSLNGPKNQPQHF,TGTGCCAGCAGTTTGAACGGGCCTAAAAATCAGCCCCAGCATTTT
NA,NA,TRBJ1-4,TRBV2,CASRKTPSPNEKLFF,TGTGCCAGCAGGAAGACACCTAGTCCTAATGAAAAACTGTTTTTT
NA,NA,TRBJ1-1,TRBV5-4,CASSLTAPRTEAFF,TGTGCCAGCAGCTTGACAGCCCCTCGGACTGAAGCTTTCTTT
NA,NA,TRBJ2-1,TRBV6-6,CASRDSSYNEQFF,TGTGCCAGCAGGGACTCCTCCTACAATGAGCAGTTCTTC
NA,NA,TRBJ2-3,TRBV2,CASPRRGSNTQYF,TGTGCCAGCCCCCGAAGGGGCAGCAATACGCAGTATTTT
few,TRBD1,TRBJ2-5,TRBV5-6,CASSLDNRGRETQYF,TGTGCCAGCAGCTTGGACAACAGGGGGCGAGAGACCCAGTACTTC
few,TRBD1,TRBJ1-1,TRBV7-9,CASSTGQGMNTEAFF,TGTGCCAGCAGCACGGGACAGGGGATGAACACTGAAGCTTTCTTT
NA,NA,TRBJ2-5,TRBV7-6,CASSLRVLPQETQYF,TGTGCCAGCAGCTTAAGGGTGTTGCCGCAAGAGACCCAGTACTTC
NA,TRBD2,TRBJ2-3,TRBV9,CASEDSAGGTDTQYF,TGTGCCAGCGAAGATTCCGCGGGGGGCACAGATACGCAGTATTTT
NA,NA,TRBJ2-1,TRBV24-1,CATSDRSGSAVNNEQFF,TGTGCCACCAGTGATCGGTCAGGAAGTGCCGTAAACAATGAGCAGTTCTTC
few,TRBD1,TRBJ1-5,TRBV7-8,CASSLGDRGNQPQHF,TGTGCCAGCAGTTTAGGGGACAGGGGTAATCAGCCCCAGCATTTT
once,NA,TRBJ1-1,TRBV4-1,CASSQVTGPTEAFF,TGCGCCAGCAGCCAAGTGACAGGACCTACTGAAGCTTTCTTT
NA,NA,TRBJ2-5,TRBV7-8,CASSPHSRTTQYF,TGTGCCAGCAGCCCACACTCAAGGACGACCCAGTACTTC
NA,NA,TRBJ1-2,TRBV30,CAWSPLERGYTF,TGTGCCTGGAGTCCCCTGGAGCGGGGCTACACCTTC
NA,NA,TRBJ1-5,TRBV12-3/TRBV12-4,CASSPHRGGQPQHF,TGTGCCAGCAGCCCTCATAGGGGCGGTCAGCCCCAGCATTTT
NA,NA,TRBJ2-5,TRBV7-3,CASSLIAPGRSQETQYF,TGTGCCAGCAGCTTAATTGCCCCGGGCAGAAGCCAAGAGACCCAGTACTTC
NA,NA,TRBJ1-1,TRBV18,CASSPDRYTEAFF,TGTGCCAGCTCACCGGACAGATACACTGAAGCTTTCTTT
NA,TRBD1,TRBJ1-4,TRBV15,CATSGPGQGASNEKLFF,TGTGCCACCAGCGGCCCGGGACAGGGGGCATCTAATGAAAAACTGTTTTTT
NA,NA,TRBJ2-6,TRBV14,CASSQRRGVSSGANVLTF,TGTGCCAGCAGCCAAAGAAGGGGCGTAAGCTCTGGGGCCAACGTCCTGACTTTC
NA,TRBD2,TRBJ2-3,TRBV7-8,CASSTLTSGGGGTQYF,TGTGCCAGCAGCACCCTGACTAGCGGGGGGGGCGGTACGCAGTATTTT
NA,NA,TRBJ1-1,TRBV7-8,CASRRMGDTEAFF,TGTGCCAGCCGCCGAATGGGGGACACTGAAGCTTTCTTT
NA,TRBD2,TRBJ2-5,TRBV7-3,CASSFRAGGRETQYF,TGTGCCAGCAGCTTCCGTGCGGGGGGGCGAGAGACCCAGTACTTC
NA,TRBD1,TRBJ2-5,TRBV19,CASSMRTGQETQYF,TGTGCCAGTAGTATGAGGACAGGCCAAGAGACCCAGTACTTC
NA,NA,TRBJ1-1,TRBV29-1,CSASQGKVVEAFF,TGCAGCGCCTCCCAGGGAAAGGTAGTTGAAGCTTTCTTT
NA,NA,TRBJ2-2,TRBV3-1,CASKVGRAWTGELFF,TGTGCCAGCAAGGTAGGCAGGGCCTGGACCGGGGAGCTGTTTTTT
NA,TRBD1,TRBJ2-1,TRBV7-2,CASSFSGGTYNEQFF,TGTGCCAGCAGCTTTTCAGGGGGTACCTACAATGAGCAGTTCTTC
NA,TRBD1,TRBJ1-1,TRBV27,CASGFQGALNTEAFF,TGTGCCAGCGGGTTTCAGGGGGCCCTGAACACTGAAGCTTTCTTT
NA,TRBD1,TRBJ2-3,TRBV6-5,CASSYSGQAHHTQYF,TGTGCCAGCAGTTACTCCGGACAGGCGCATCATACGCAGTATTTT
few,NA,TRBJ1-1,TRBV7-9,CASSFGLNTEAFF,TGTGCCAGCAGCTTCGGATTAAACACTGAAGCTTTCTTT
once,NA,TRBJ1-1,TRBV4-2,CASRAVGALRAFF,TGTGCCAGCAGGGCTGTGGGGGCTCTACGAGCTTTCTTT
NA,NA,TRBJ1-1,TRBV30,CAWSGGGGEAFF,TGTGCCTGGAGTGGAGGAGGAGGTGAAGCTTTCTTT
once,NA,TRBJ2-3,TRBV29-1,CSVSRDTDTQYF,TGCAGCGTTTCCCGGGACACAGATACGCAGTATTTT
NA,NA,TRBJ1-1,TRBV25-1,CASRGWTGANTEAFF,TGTGCCAGCAGGGGATGGACGGGCGCGAACACTGAAGCTTTCTTT
few,NA,TRBJ2-6,TRBV28,CASSLLGAGANVLTF,TGTGCCAGCAGTTTATTGGGGGCTGGGGCCAACGTCCTGACTTTC
NA,TRBD1,TRBJ1-5,TRBV7-9,CASSIGQGGQPQHF,TGTGCCAGCAGCATCGGACAGGGCGGTCAGCCCCAGCATTTT
NA,TRBD2,TRBJ2-5,TRBV7-9,CASSTGGAQYF,TGTGCCAGCAGTACTGGGGGGGCCCAGTACTTC
NA,TRBD1,TRBJ2-1,TRBV20-1,CSATRQGSYNEQFF,TGCAGTGCTACTCGACAGGGTTCCTACAATGAGCAGTTCTTC
NA,NA,TRBJ1-1,TRBV12-3/TRBV12-4,CASSFPNTEAFF,TGTGCCAGCAGTTTCCCGAACACTGAAGCTTTCTTT
NA,NA,TRBJ1-2,TRBV18,CASSTGDGYTF,TGTGCCAGCTCCACGGGGGACGGCTACACCTTC
once,NA,TRBJ1-2,TRBV24-1,CATSRAGGYGYTF,TGTGCCACTAGCAGGGCAGGAGGCTATGGCTACACCTTC
NA,NA,TRBJ1-5,TRBV6-2/TRBV6-3,CASSYLTGANQPQHF,TGTGCCAGCAGTTACCTGACGGGGGCGAATCAGCCCCAGCATTTT